This TCR beta chain was captured in a study of blood T cells in healthy people across ages. Findings and limits, study-wide: Expanded clonotype shifts may have been confounded, as the donors had an unknown CMV status.

With a J-beta primer mix and a sample-barcoded 5' primer, a second PCR ran roughly 6 to 11 cycles. Using its own MiXCR run on the 5' RACE reads, TCRdb lists one record per CDR3 protein. The table has 1,800,000 or so distinct CDR3 sequences, roughly two fifths seen once. Each sample had at least 7 million PBMCs isolated. On this clonotype itself: The antigen remains unidentified.

The sequenced material came from blood. The sequence came from a human donor in good health.

The chain's CDR3 is CASGRGVAQYF. DNA of the CDR3: TGTGCCAGCGGACGGGGCGTGGCGCAGTATTTT. This chain uses TRBV11-2 with TRBJ2-3; D may be TRBD1 or TRBD2 (5 bases each). There are 11 residues in the CDR3. Germline CDR1 and CDR2: SGHAT and FQNNGV. The V and J ends lost 8 bases and 10 bases respectively, with 13 bases between them.